The sequence of this T cell receptor (beta chain) was determined in a study of control samples from healthy donors and cancer patients. Clones were sequenced by immunoSEQ multiplex PCR, and TCRdb holds only the in-frame ones, with some missing. The table includes fewer than 90,000 clones, 84% detected once. The germline CDR1 and CDR2 sequences are SGHRS and YFSETQ. This CDR3 spans 14 amino acids. Deletions cut 0 bases from V and 4 bases from J, with 10 bases between. This chain uses TRBV5-1 with TRBJ1-1, with D perhaps TRBD1 (6 bases). This receptor was obtained from a middle-aged man in good health. The sequenced sample consisted of blood. The CDR3 DNA sequence: TGCGCCAGCAGCTTGGGCCAGGGGTTCACTGAAGCTTTCTTT. Translating gives CASSLGQGFTEAFF.